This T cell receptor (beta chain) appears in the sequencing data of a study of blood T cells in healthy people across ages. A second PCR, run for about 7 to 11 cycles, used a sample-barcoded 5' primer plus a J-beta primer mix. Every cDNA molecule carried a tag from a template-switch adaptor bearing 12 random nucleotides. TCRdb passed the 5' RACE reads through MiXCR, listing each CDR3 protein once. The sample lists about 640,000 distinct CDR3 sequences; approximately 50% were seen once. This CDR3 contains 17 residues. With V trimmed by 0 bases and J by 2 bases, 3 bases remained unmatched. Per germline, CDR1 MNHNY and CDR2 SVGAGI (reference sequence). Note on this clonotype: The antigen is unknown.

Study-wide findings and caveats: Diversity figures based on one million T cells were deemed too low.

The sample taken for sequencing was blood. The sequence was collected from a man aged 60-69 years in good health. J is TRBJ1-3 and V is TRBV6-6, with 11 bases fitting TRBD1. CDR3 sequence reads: CASSYSRTGGPGNTIYF. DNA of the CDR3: TGTGCCAGCAGTTACTCACGGACAGGGGGCCCTGGAAACACCATATATTTT.